The next 21 T cell receptor beta chains were all read from a single sample in a study of sequential checkpoint blockade in melanoma. Only in-frame clones appear in the TCRdb table, and some are missing; sequencing was by immunoSEQ multiplex PCR. The sample records more than 9,500 clones, 74% being singletons. Treatment in this sample: randomized to nivolumab then ipilimumab (arm A) or the reverse (arm B). Sequenced material: CD8+ T cells sorted from blood (inferred from file names), taken from a patient given nivolumab and ipilimumab in sequence. The receptors stem from a human donor with melanoma.

This sequence joins TRBV5-1 and TRBJ1-1; D is ambiguous. Looked up from germline, CDR1 is SGHRS and CDR2 is YFSETQ. V was cut by 0 bases and J by 8 bases, with 17 bases left in between. This CDR3 has 15 amino acids. The CDR3 nucleotides read TGCGCCAGCAGCTTGGGCCGGGTCGGGTTCGACGAAGCTTTCTTT. Its translation: CASSLGRVGFDEAFF.

This chain links TRBV19 with TRBJ1-1; D may be TRBD1 (6 bases). The CDR3 spans 14 residues. V was trimmed by 3 bases and J by 6 bases, leaving 14 bases between them. CDR1 LNHDA and CDR2 SQIVND come from the germline V gene (reference sequence). The CDR3 reads CASSIWDNEAEAFF. Here the CDR3 DNA reads TGTGCCAGTAGTATTTGGGACAATGAGGCTGAAGCTTTCTTT.

The rearrangement joins TRBV6-1 to TRBJ2-7; D is perhaps TRBD2 (7 bases). The CDR3 has 16 residues. V was cut by 2 bases and J by 3 bases, with 17 bases left in between. Looked up from germline, CDR1 is MNHNS and CDR2 is SASEGT. CDR3 loop: CASSERGGGLHYEQYF. CDR3 sequence (DNA): TGTGCCAGCAGTGAAAGGGGGGGAGGGCTGCACTACGAGCAGTACTTC.

The J gene is TRBJ1-2, the V gene TRBV7-9; D is possibly TRBD1 (6 bases). Germline V gene lookup returns CDR1 SEHNR and CDR2 FQNEAQ (reference sequence). Trimming cost V 1 base and J 3 bases, with 6 bases left between them. CDR3 length: 13 residues. Here the CDR3 DNA reads TGTGCCAGCAGCTTAGGGACAGACTATGGCTACACCTTC. Translated: CASSLGTDYGYTF.

Concerning this clone itself: A read error may account for a junction end that differs from germline. This CDR3 is also generated by other DNA sequences in the sample. The chain is built from TRBV28 and TRBJ2-7; 8 bases match TRBD2. The germline CDR1 and CDR2 sequences are MDHEN and SYDVKM. The CDR3 length is 16 residues. Here the CDR3 reads CASTKLLGLASYEQYF. The DNA for the CDR3 is TGTGCCAGCACCAAGCTCTTAGGACTAGCTTCCTACGAGCAGTACTTT.

The chain carries TRBV5-4 and TRBJ2-5; weak D call: TRBD1 (6 bases). The end of the DNA fits TRBJ2-7 better, so the J call may be wrong. This CDR3 contains 13 residues. Germline CDR1 SGHNT, CDR2 YYREEE (reference sequence). The CDR3 protein is CASSRGQNYEQYF. Written as DNA, the CDR3 is TGTGCCAGCAGCCGTGGACAGAACTACGAGCAGTACTTC.

The chain carries TRBV7-2 and TRBJ2-3, with TRBD1 matching 11 bases. This CDR3 contains 16 residues. The trim removed 5 bases at V and 5 bases at J, leaving 9 bases unmatched. Germline V gene lookup returns CDR1 SGHTA and CDR2 FQGNSA. CDR3 loop: CASSPWTGGAKDTQYF. The CDR3, as DNA: TGTGCCAGCAGCCCTTGGACAGGGGGCGCGAAAGATACGCAGTATTTT.

The chain combines TRBV7-2 with TRBJ2-2; a possible D gene is TRBD1 (5 bases). This CDR3 has 15 residues. V was shortened by 10 bases and J by 4 bases, with 19 bases between the two germline ends. Germline lookup yields CDR1 SGHTA and CDR2 FQGNSA. CDR3 nucleotides: TGTGCCATCCCCCTAGGGGTATTCGGCACCGGGGAGCTGTTTTTT. Translation: CAIPLGVFGTGELFF.

This clone qualifies as medium-sized. This sequence joins TRBV9 and TRBJ1-6; D possibly corresponds to TRBD1 (6 bases). V was shortened by 2 bases and J by 7 bases, with 13 bases between the two germline ends. This CDR3 is built from 15 residues. CDR1 is SGDLS, CDR2 YYNGEE, per germline. The CDR3 nucleotides read TGTGCCAGCAGCGTGACAGGTGAACTCAATTCACCCCTCCACTTT. It is translated as CASSVTGELNSPLHF.

The rearrangement joins TRBV6-5 to TRBJ1-2, with D uncertain. V was cut by 0 bases and J by 5 bases, with 13 bases left in between. The germline V gene has CDR1 MNHEY and CDR2 SVGAGI. The length of the CDR3 is 15 residues. CDR3 sequence: CASSYSHFTDYGYTF. In DNA form, the CDR3 reads TGTGCCAGCAGTTACTCGCATTTTACAGATTATGGCTACACCTTC.

This chain links TRBV2 with TRBJ2-7; D perhaps matches TRBD2 (7 bases). V gave up 7 bases and J gave up 0 bases, with 22 bases separating them. The germline V gene has CDR1 SNHLY and CDR2 FYNNEI. The CDR3 has 17 residues. Here the CDR3 DNA reads TGTGCCAGCATTATCGGAAGGGGGGGGGAAAGCTCCTACGAGCAGTACTTC. Translated, it gives CASIIGRGGESSYEQYF.

The rearrangement joins TRBV2 to TRBJ1-6; TRBD1 agrees at 8 bases. Germline trimming cut 2 bases from V and 8 bases from J; bases unmatched to any gene: 5. Germline-derived CDR1 and CDR2 are SNHLY and FYNNEI. The CDR3 runs to 15 residues. The chain's CDR3 is CASSERRTGYSPLHF. Written as DNA, the CDR3 is TGTGCCAGCAGTGAACGTCGGACAGGGTATTCACCCCTCCACTTT.

This rearrangement joins TRBV28 to TRBJ2-3; TRBD2 matches 9 bases. This CDR3 contains 16 residues. The J segment lost 3 bases and the V segment lost 4 bases, leaving 8 bases of the junction unmatched. Per germline, CDR1 MDHEN and CDR2 SYDVKM. CDR3 loop: CASSWEAGGITDTQYF. The CDR3 bases are TGTGCCAGCAGTTGGGAAGCGGGAGGAATTACAGATACGCAGTATTTT.

This chain connects TRBV9 to TRBJ1-3; perhaps TRBD1 as D (6 bases). Germline V lookup: CDR1 SGDLS, CDR2 YYNGEE. This CDR3 spans 14 amino acids. V dropped 4 bases and J dropped 2 bases, with 10 bases sitting between them. This chain's CDR3 is CASSHNRAGNTIYF. In DNA, the CDR3 is TGTGCCAGCAGCCACAACAGGGCTGGAAACACCATATATTTT.

The CDR3 reads CASSLVVSSYEQYF. CDR3 DNA: TGTGCCAGCAGCTTAGTGGTTAGCTCCTACGAGCAGTACTTC. The chain joins TRBV7-8 to TRBJ2-5; D remains ambiguous. The J call may be faulty, since TRBJ2-7 better matches the DNA end. Germline CDR1 is SGHVS and CDR2 is FQNEAQ. CDR3 length equals 14 residues.

This CDR3 is CASSKTSGAQETQYF. Here the CDR3 DNA reads TGTGCCAGCAGTAAGACTAGCGGGGCCCAAGAGACCCAGTACTTC. The V call is TRBV6-5, the J call TRBJ2-5, with 11 nucleotides matching TRBD2. From germline, CDR1 is MNHEY and CDR2 SVGAGI. There are 15 residues in the CDR3. V dropped 5 bases and J dropped 1; count of bases not matched to a gene: 3.

The chain employs TRBV4-1 and TRBJ1-6, with D perhaps matching TRBD1 (5 bases). The CDR3 length is 16 residues. The V and J ends lost 4 bases and 7 bases respectively, with 17 bases between them. Germline CDR1 and CDR2: MGHRA and YSYEKL. DNA of the CDR3: TGCGCCAGCAGCCCCTACCCAGGGCAGGAAAATTCACCCCTCCACTTT. It translates to CASSPYPGQENSPLHF.

Comments on this clone: Other DNA variants within this sample encode the same CDR3. This chain connects TRBV6-5 to TRBJ2-5; D uncertain. V was shortened by 4 bases and J by 2 bases, with 8 bases between the two germline ends. Germline V gene sequence: CDR1 MNHEY, CDR2 SVGAGI. This CDR3 contains 13 residues. Written as DNA, the CDR3 is TGTGCCAGCAGTTTGCTCAGTCAAGAGACCCAGTACTTC. Translation: CASSLLSQETQYF.

The genes are TRBV2 and TRBJ1-5; 7 bases are shared with TRBD1. V dropped 3 bases and J dropped 7; count of bases not matched to a gene: 3. This CDR3 region has 13 residues. Per the germline V gene, CDR1 is SNHLY and CDR2 is FYNNEI. CDR3 sequence: CASSERGQQPQHF. CDR3 in DNA: TGTGCCAGCAGTGAGAGGGGGCAACAGCCCCAGCATTTT.

The chain has TRBV9 and TRBJ2-1, with TRBD2 matching over 7 bases. The V gene end was trimmed by 4 bases and the J gene end by 8 bases; junction bases not matched to a gene: 6. The CDR3 is made up of 13 amino acids. CDR1 SGDLS and CDR2 YYNGEE come from the germline V gene. Here the CDR3 DNA reads TGTGCCAGCAGCCCATATCGGGGGGATGAGCAGTTCTTC. It is translated as CASSPYRGDEQFF.

V is TRBV25-1 and J is TRBJ1-2; 12 bases map to TRBD1. The ends lost 4 bases at V and 3 bases at J; junction bases unmatched: 6. The CDR3 is made up of 16 amino acids. In germline, CDR1 is MGHDK, CDR2 SYGVNS. The CDR3 spells CASSGPGTGGDYGYTF. CDR3 nucleotide sequence: TGTGCCAGCAGTGGACCCGGGACAGGGGGCGACTATGGCTACACCTTC.